This TCR beta chain was recorded in a study of blood T cell repertoires in COVID-19. CDR3 length equals 16 residues. Trimming took off 2 bases at V and 3 bases at J, with 17 bases between the two ends. Germline values: CDR1 SGHKS, CDR2 YYEKEE (reference sequence). Produced via immunoSEQ multiplex PCR; TCRdb's table is partial and in-frame only. The sample contains 250,000 or so clones, around 90% of which appear only once. Material: PBMCs or T cells enriched from blood (not recorded which). This chain uses TRBV5-5 with TRBJ1-2; D is uncertain. The sequence came from a human donor in a cohort exposed to, infected with or recovered from COVID-19 (not recorded which). The donor label of this sample is uncertain. This chain's CDR3 is CASSFLPAGRDYGYTF. The CDR3 DNA sequence: TGTGCCAGCAGCTTCCTCCCCGCGGGGAGGGACTATGGCTACACCTTC. Full variable domain (outside the CDR3, taken from reference TRBV5-5 and TRBJ1-2): DAGVTQSPTHLIKTRGQQVTLRCSPISGHKSVSWYQQVLGQGPQFIFQYYEKEERGRGNFPDRFSARQFPNYSSELNVNALLLGDSALYLCASSFLPAGRDYGYTFGSGTRLTVV.